Below, 17 T cell receptor beta chains from the same sample are listed, as sequenced in a study of blood T cell repertoires in COVID-19. Some clones are missing from TCRdb's copy, which holds only in-frame ones; the method was immunoSEQ multiplex PCR. The sample includes fewer than 200,000 clones, 75% to 90% of them seen just once. The sequenced sample was PBMCs or T cells enriched from blood (not recorded which). The source is a woman between 45 and 60 years old who had recovered from COVID-19.

The chain combines TRBV5-4 with TRBJ2-3, with 7 bases lining up with TRBD2. Germline CDR1 reads SGHNT; CDR2 reads YYREEE (reference sequence). The CDR3 spans 14 residues. The J segment lost 3 bases and the V segment lost 3 bases, leaving 4 bases of the junction unmatched. The CDR3 coding sequence is TGTGCCAGCAGCTCCGCTAGCGGAACAGATACGCAGTATTTT. This gives the protein CASSSASGTDTQYF.

The chain recombines TRBV5-1 with TRBJ1-1; tentatively, D is TRBD1 (6 bases). This CDR3 is built from 12 residues. Trimming pared 1 base from V and 8 bases from J, leaving 9 bases between. From germline, CDR1 is SGHRS and CDR2 YFSETQ. The CDR3 here is CASSLPGTEAFF. As DNA, the CDR3 is TGCGCCAGCAGCTTGCCCGGGACAGAAGCTTTCTTT.

This clone occurred a few times. This sequence joins TRBV6-5 and TRBJ1-1; TRBD1 is a possible D gene (5 bases). The germline CDR1 and CDR2 sequences are MNHEY and SVGAGI. The CDR3 extends over 15 amino acids. With 6 bases removed from V and 0 bases from J, the gap between germline ends came to 14 bases. The CDR3 nucleotides read TGTGCCAGCAGGAAACCAGGAGGGGTGAACACTGAAGCTTTCTTT. Its translation: CASRKPGGVNTEAFF.

In nucleotides, the CDR3 is TGTGCCAGCTCACCTACCGACAGCTTGAACACTGAAGCTTTCTTT. Its translation is CASSPTDSLNTEAFF. This rearrangement joins TRBV18 to TRBJ1-1; TRBD1 might be the D (5 bases). The CDR3 consists of 15 residues. Between the trimmed V and J ends, which lost 3 bases and 0 bases, there was a span of 11 bases. Germline V gene lookup returns CDR1 KGHSH and CDR2 LQKENI.

V and J are TRBV6-2 or TRBV6-3 and TRBJ2-5; TRBD1 matches 8 bases. Germline values: CDR1 MNHEY, CDR2 SVGEGT. The V segment lost 10 bases and the J segment 4 bases; nucleotides outside the gene matches: 14. CDR3 length: 15 amino acids. The CDR3 DNA reads TGTGCCACCCGCCCCGACAGGGGCAAAGGAGAGACCCAGTACTTC. This translates into CATRPDRGKGETQYF.

V and J are TRBV5-1 and TRBJ1-2, with 7 bases that match TRBD1. The ends lost 1 base at V and 6 bases at J; junction bases unmatched: 15. The CDR3 is 17 residues long. Germline CDR1 is SGHRS and CDR2 is YFSETQ. In nucleotides, the CDR3 is TGCGCCAGCAGCTTGTTATCGGGACAGACCCTAGGTGATGGCTACACCTTC. Translated: CASSLLSGQTLGDGYTF.

The V call is TRBV2, the J call TRBJ1-1, with D tentatively TRBD1 (5 bases). CDR1 and CDR2 (germline): SNHLY, FYNNEI. V lost 4 bases, J lost 5 bases, and 14 bases lay in between. The CDR3 is 14 amino acids. DNA of the CDR3: TGTGCCAGCAGTGTTTCCAGGGTAAGAACTGAAGCTTTCTTT. Translating gives CASSVSRVRTEAFF.

The chain uses TRBV19 and TRBJ2-5; D is possibly TRBD1 (7 bases). Trimming pared 1 base from V and 4 bases from J, leaving 13 bases between. This CDR3 contains 15 residues. The germline gives CDR1 LNHDA, CDR2 SQIVND (reference sequence). CDR3 residues: CASSIGGAGGETQYF. DNA for the CDR3: TGTGCCAGTAGTATAGGGGGGGCAGGGGGAGAGACCCAGTACTTC.

This chain joins TRBV4-1 and TRBJ2-1; 7 nucleotides line up with TRBD2. The CDR3 length is 16 residues. Germline V gives CDR1 MGHRA, CDR2 YSYEKL. V was pared by 1 base and J by 5 bases, with 8 bases of the junction left unmatched. The CDR3 sequence is CASSQGWGGVNNEQFF. CDR3 nucleotides: TGCGCCAGCAGCCAAGGATGGGGGGGGGTCAACAATGAGCAGTTCTTC.

The chain is built from TRBV9 and TRBJ2-1, with a tentative D call TRBD2 (5 bases). Germline lookup yields CDR1 SGDLS and CDR2 YYNGEE. The CDR3 is 14 residues long. Trimming shortened V by 4 bases and J by 8 bases, and 16 bases separated the two germline ends. CDR3 protein: CASSNRGRSDEQFF. In nucleotides, the CDR3 is TGTGCCAGCAGCAACCGGGGAAGGTCAGATGAGCAGTTCTTC.

The chain links TRBV3-1 (or the pseudogene TRBV3-2) to TRBJ1-5; D call uncertain. CDR3 length: 12 amino acids. In germline, CDR1 is LGHDT, CDR2 YNNKEL (reference sequence). V was clipped by 2 bases and J by 6 bases, with 5 bases between them. The CDR3, as DNA: TGTGCCAGCAGCCAACTAGGTCAGCCCCAGCATTTT. Residues: CASSQLGQPQHF.

The rearrangement joins TRBV29-1 to TRBJ2-3, with 7 bases lining up with TRBD1. Germline assignment: CDR1 SQVTM and CDR2 ANQGSEA. This CDR3 is 12 amino acids long. After removal of 3 bases from V and 11 bases from J, the junction contained 8 bases not matched to a gene. The CDR3 sequence: CSVDAGGGRQYF. The CDR3 DNA follows: TGCAGCGTTGACGCAGGGGGTGGGAGGCAGTATTTT.

Of note for this clone: The same CDR3 arises from other DNA sequences in this sample as well. The chain joins TRBV7-9 to TRBJ1-6, with TRBD1 identical over 9 bases. The CDR3 runs 16 residues. Germline assignment: CDR1 SEHNR and CDR2 FQNEAQ (reference sequence). V shed 4 bases, J shed 3 bases, and the junction held 4 bases outside the gene matches. The CDR3 region has the DNA TGTGCCAGCAGCTCGGGACAGGGATTCTATAATTCACCCCTCCACTTT. This translates into CASSSGQGFYNSPLHF.

The V gene is TRBV3-1 (or the pseudogene TRBV3-2), the J gene TRBJ2-1; no definite D call. The V end was cut by 4 bases, the J end by 8 bases, with 12 bases between. This CDR3 comprises 13 residues. Germline CDR1 reads LGHDT; CDR2 reads YNNKEL (reference sequence). The CDR3 DNA is TGTGCCAGCAGCCTAAGAGGCGGATATGAGCAGTTCTTC. Translating gives CASSLRGGYEQFF.

V gene TRBV7-7 combines with J gene TRBJ2-2; D ambiguous. V was shortened by 3 bases and J by 0 bases, with 2 bases between the two germline ends. There are 13 residues in the CDR3. Germline loops: CDR1 SSHAT, CDR2 FNYEAQ (reference sequence). CDR3 protein: CASSFSNTGELFF. CDR3 bases: TGTGCCAGCAGCTTCTCGAACACCGGGGAGCTGTTTTTT.

The rearrangement joins TRBV2 to TRBJ1-4; the D is unclear. The CDR3 has 13 residues. Germline-derived CDR1 and CDR2 are SNHLY and FYNNEI. Trimming stripped 8 bases from V and 0 bases from J, with 7 bases between. The CDR3 spells CASGRTTNEKLFF. CDR3 in DNA: TGTGCCAGCGGTAGAACAACTAATGAAAAACTGTTTTTT.

The chain employs TRBV9 and TRBJ2-5, with a tentative D call TRBD2 (5 bases). The germline V and J ends were trimmed by 4 bases and 1 base, with 17 bases remaining between them. CDR3 length: 16 residues. Germline CDR1 and CDR2: SGDLS and YYNGEE. CDR3 bases: TGTGCCAGCAGCAACTCGAGGAGGACGGTCCAAGAGACCCAGTACTTC. This sequence encodes CASSNSRRTVQETQYF.